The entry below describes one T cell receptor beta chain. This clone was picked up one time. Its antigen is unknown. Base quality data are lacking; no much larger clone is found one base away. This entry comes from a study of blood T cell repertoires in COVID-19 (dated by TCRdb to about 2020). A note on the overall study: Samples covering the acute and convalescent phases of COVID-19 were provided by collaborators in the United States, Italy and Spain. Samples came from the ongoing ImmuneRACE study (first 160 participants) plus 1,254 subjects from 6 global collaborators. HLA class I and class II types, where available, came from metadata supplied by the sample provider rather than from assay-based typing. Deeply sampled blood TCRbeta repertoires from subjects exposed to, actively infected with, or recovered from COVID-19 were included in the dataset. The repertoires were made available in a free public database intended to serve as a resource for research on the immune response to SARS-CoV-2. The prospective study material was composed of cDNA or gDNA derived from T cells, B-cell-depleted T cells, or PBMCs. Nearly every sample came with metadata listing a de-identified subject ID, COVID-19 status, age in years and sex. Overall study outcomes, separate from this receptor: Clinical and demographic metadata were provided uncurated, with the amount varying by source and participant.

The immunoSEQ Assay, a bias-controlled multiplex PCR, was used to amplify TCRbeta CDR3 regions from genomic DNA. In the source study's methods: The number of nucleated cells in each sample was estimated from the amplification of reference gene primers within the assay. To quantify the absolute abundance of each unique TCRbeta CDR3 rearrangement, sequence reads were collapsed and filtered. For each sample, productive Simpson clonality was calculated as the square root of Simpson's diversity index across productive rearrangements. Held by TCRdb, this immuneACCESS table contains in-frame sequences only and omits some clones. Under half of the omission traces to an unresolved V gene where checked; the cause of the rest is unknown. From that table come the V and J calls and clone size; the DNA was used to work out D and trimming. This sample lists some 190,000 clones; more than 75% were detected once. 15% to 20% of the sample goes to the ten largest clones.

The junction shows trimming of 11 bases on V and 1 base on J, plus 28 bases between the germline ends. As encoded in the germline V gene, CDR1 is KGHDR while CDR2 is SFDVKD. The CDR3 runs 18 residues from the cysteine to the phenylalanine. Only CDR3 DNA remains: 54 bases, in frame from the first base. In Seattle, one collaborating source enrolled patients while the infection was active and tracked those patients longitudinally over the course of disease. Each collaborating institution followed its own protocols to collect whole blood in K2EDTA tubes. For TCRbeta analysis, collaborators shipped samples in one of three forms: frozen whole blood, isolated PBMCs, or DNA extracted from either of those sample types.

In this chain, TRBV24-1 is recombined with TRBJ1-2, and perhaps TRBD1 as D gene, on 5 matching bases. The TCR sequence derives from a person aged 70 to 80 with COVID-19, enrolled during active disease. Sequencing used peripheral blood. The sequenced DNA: TGTGCCATCTCTCCGGGCGGGACGGATAGATTCCGTAACTATGGCTACACCTTC. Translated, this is CAISPGGTDRFRNYGYTF.